These 2 T cell receptor beta chains were all obtained from the same sample, sequenced in a study of blood T cell repertoires in COVID-19. Clones were read by immunoSEQ multiplex PCR, and TCRdb kept only the in-frame ones, dropping some. The sample has roughly 140,000 clones, approximately 80% seen once. The sample consisted of peripheral blood. These TCRs come from a human donor with acute or convalescent COVID-19. The donor label of this sample is uncertain.

V is TRBV9 and J is TRBJ1-2, with 9 bases lining up with TRBD1. Trimming cost V 4 bases and J 3 bases; bases outside gene matches: 7. The CDR3 runs 15 residues. Germline V gene lookup returns CDR1 SGDLS and CDR2 YYNGEE. CDR3 sequence reads: CASSPEGQGHYGYTF. The CDR3 coding sequence is TGTGCCAGCAGCCCGGAGGGACAGGGACACTATGGCTACACCTTC.

This clone was counted a few times. The chain joins TRBV5-6 to TRBJ1-6, with D unresolved. V gave up 3 bases and J gave up 10 bases, with 11 bases separating them. CDR1 and CDR2 from the germline V gene are SGHDT and YYEEEE. This CDR3 contains 13 residues. In DNA form, the CDR3 reads TGTGCCAGCAGCTCCCCGATACGGTCACCCCTCCACTTT. Amino acid sequence: CASSSPIRSPLHF.